These 28 T cell receptor beta chains originate from one sample sequenced in a study of T cell repertoires in cytomegalovirus infection (dated by TCRdb to between 2018 and 2020). Sequencing took place on an Illumina HiSeq 1500. The public reads were run again by TCRdb, first through fastp at Q25 and then through MiXCR, and only productive beta chains were kept. Entries are consolidated by CDR3 protein sequence, retaining the most common genes and DNA. The sample yields hundreds of thousands of distinct CDR3 sequences; roughly 15% were counted once. Clones ranked in the top ten supply around 11% of the sample. Sequencing was performed on PBMCs. The receptors stem from a human donor in good health (CMV status not recorded). Some clones in this sample may be carry-over from other donors' samples.

V gene TRBV3-1 combines with J gene TRBJ1-1; perhaps TRBD1 as D (5 bases). V shed 3 bases and J shed 4 bases, with 12 bases lying between them. Germline values: CDR1 LGHDT, CDR2 YNNKEL (reference sequence). The length of the CDR3 is 14 residues. As DNA, the CDR3 is TGTGCCAGCAGCCAGGGGGTAAGGGGCACTGAAGCTTTCTTT. This codes for CASSQGVRGTEAFF.

This clonotype was counted many times. The genes are TRBV12-3 or TRBV12-4 and TRBJ1-2, with D unresolved. V lost 0 bases and J lost 7, with 9 bases in between. The CDR3 has 13 amino acids. CDR3 amino acids: CASSLARGPGYTF. The CDR3 DNA reads as TGTGCCAGCAGTTTAGCGCGCGGCCCTGGCTACACCTTC.

This chain uses TRBV6-6 with TRBJ2-1, with TRBD1 matching 8 bases. V shed 0 bases, J shed 0 bases, and the junction held 1 base outside the gene matches. Germline V gene data show CDR1 as MNHNY and CDR2 as SVGAGI (reference sequence). The length of the CDR3 is 16 residues. CDR3 sequence reads: CASSYSTGGSYNEQFF. The CDR3 region has the DNA TGTGCCAGCAGTTACTCCACAGGGGGCTCCTACAATGAGCAGTTCTTC.

This clonotype was seen many times. The germline gene is not matched at one end of the junction; a read error may be the cause. CDR3 coding DNA: TGTGCTAGCAGCTTAGGACGGGGTTCCCACGCCTACAATCAGCCCCAGCATTTT. Translating it yields CASSLGRGSHAYNQPQHF. V gene TRBV7-6 combines with J gene TRBJ1-5; no firm D call. This CDR3 has 18 residues. Germline V gives CDR1 SGHVS, CDR2 FNYEAQ.

This clonotype was recorded many times. The CDR3 here is CASSVSRPDYEQYF. As DNA, the CDR3 is TGTGCCAGCAGCGTATCCAGGCCTGACTACGAGCAGTACTTC. The gene calls are TRBV27 and TRBJ2-7, with D uncertain. Germline CDR1 is MNHEY and CDR2 is SMNVEV (reference sequence). This CDR3 spans 14 amino acids. V gave up 6 bases and J gave up 3 bases, with 15 bases separating them.

On this clonotype: A single base separates this from a much larger clone, so it may be a read error. The chain employs TRBV5-6 and TRBJ2-4; TRBD2 aligns across 8 bases. Germline V gene data show CDR1 as SGHDT and CDR2 as YYEEEE. CDR3 length: 16 residues. The CDR3 nucleotides are TGTGCCAGCAGGACCCGGGCGGGGGGTCTCGAAAACACTCAGTACTTC. It specifies CASRTRAGGLENTQYF.

This clonotype was seen repeatedly, ten times or more. The V call is TRBV7-2, the J call TRBJ2-7, with 14 bases identical to TRBD2. With V trimmed by 5 bases and J by 7 bases, 7 bases remained unmatched. This CDR3 region has 15 residues. Germline CDR1 and CDR2: SGHTA and FQGNSA. The CDR3 region has the DNA TGTGCCAGCAGCACGACTAGCGGGGGGGTTAAAGAGCAGTACTTC. Translating gives CASSTTSGGVKEQYF.

The V gene is TRBV5-1, the J gene TRBJ2-4, with 7 bases fitting TRBD2. With V trimmed by 5 bases and J by 0 bases, 8 bases remained unmatched. Germline-derived CDR1 and CDR2 are SGHRS and YFSETQ. The CDR3 runs to 16 residues. The CDR3 DNA reads as TGCGCCAGCAGAGACGGACGGGGGGAAGCCAAAAACATTCAGTACTTC. This sequence encodes CASRDGRGEAKNIQYF.

This clonotype was counted a few times. This chain uses TRBV7-6 with TRBJ2-7, with 9 bases matching TRBD1. Trimming cost V 2 bases and J 2 bases; bases outside gene matches: 4. CDR1 and CDR2 from the germline V gene are SGHVS and FNYEAQ. The length of the CDR3 is 15 residues. CDR3 loop: CASSLTGQGTYEQYF. The DNA for the CDR3 is TGTGCCAGCAGCTTAACTGGACAGGGGACCTACGAGCAGTACTTC.

This clonotype was detected ten times or more. The J gene is TRBJ1-2, the V gene TRBV4-1; D gene ambiguous. Per the germline V gene, CDR1 is MGHRA and CDR2 is YSYEKL. The V end lost 3 bases, the J end lost 6 bases, and 14 bases lay between the germline ends. This CDR3 has 14 residues. CDR3 loop: CASSHYREMDGYTF. The CDR3, as DNA: TGCGCCAGCAGCCACTACCGGGAAATGGATGGCTACACCTTC.

This clonotype was counted ten times or more. This chain uses TRBV6-1 with TRBJ2-1; 10 bases match TRBD1. Germline lookup yields CDR1 MNHNS and CDR2 SASEGT. V shed 3 bases, J shed 10 bases, and the junction held 9 bases outside the gene matches. CDR3 size: 15 residues. CDR3 nucleotides: TGTGCCAGCAGTGAGCCGGGACAGGGGTTTAGGGAGCAGTTCTTC. Amino acid sequence: CASSEPGQGFREQFF.

This clonotype was seen repeatedly, ten times or more. The V call is TRBV7-8, the J call TRBJ2-7; no firm D call. The CDR3 is made up of 15 amino acids. V lost 2 bases and J 3 bases, leaving 14 bases between the germline ends. The germline V gene encodes CDR1 SGHVS and CDR2 FQNEAQ. CDR3 protein: CASSLHPFRYYEQYF. For the CDR3, the DNA is TGTGCCAGCAGCTTACATCCCTTCCGTTACTACGAGCAGTACTTC.

CDR3 in DNA: TGCGCCAGCAGCCCGGGACAAAGCTCCCCCAGTGAGCAGTTCTTC. Translating it yields CASSPGQSSPSEQFF. The chain recombines TRBV4-3 with TRBJ2-1; D might be TRBD1 (6 bases). The germline CDR1 and CDR2 sequences are LGHNA and YSLEER. Trimming removed 4 bases from V and 9 bases from J, with 19 bases in between. There are 15 residues in the CDR3.

A few counts support this clonotype. The chain couples TRBV2 to TRBJ2-1, with 12 bases fitting TRBD2. The V gene's germline CDR1 is SNHLY and CDR2 FYNNEI. This CDR3 region has 15 residues. The junction had 6 bases not matched to a gene; V was cut back by 5 bases and J by 7 bases. The CDR3 DNA reads as TGTGCCAGCAGTACCCTAGCGGGGGGGGTAAATGAGCAGTTCTTC. Translated: CASSTLAGGVNEQFF.

Only a few counts were recorded for this clonotype. CDR3 DNA sequence: TGTGCCAGCAGCTCCCGTGGAGGGAGTAACCAAGAGACCCAGTACTTC. Encoded protein: CASSSRGGSNQETQYF. The chain employs TRBV7-2 and TRBJ2-5; tentatively, D is TRBD2 (6 bases). The germline CDR1 and CDR2 sequences are SGHTA and FQGNSA. The CDR3 extends over 16 amino acids. Trimming cost V 4 bases and J 0 bases, with 15 bases left between them.

The chain combines TRBV3-1 with TRBJ2-6, with D unresolved. Trimming removed 0 bases at V and 0 bases at J, with 6 bases between. CDR1 is LGHDT and CDR2 is YNNKEL in the germline V gene (reference sequence). CDR3 size: 16 residues. The CDR3 bases are TGTGCCAGCAGCCAAGATTGGGGCTCTGGGGCCAACGTCCTGACTTTC. This translates into CASSQDWGSGANVLTF.

This clonotype has a handful of counts. The J gene is TRBJ1-4, the V gene TRBV18; D not resolved. Germline CDR1 and CDR2: KGHSH and LQKENI. Trimming cost V 3 bases and J 5 bases, with 16 bases left between them. There are 16 residues in the CDR3. The CDR3 DNA follows: TGTGCCAGCTCACCCCGGAGCGGGGATTTAAATGAAAAACTGTTTTTT. This sequence encodes CASSPRSGDLNEKLFF.

The sample holds many counts of this clonotype. The chain uses TRBV28 and TRBJ1-5; 7 bases line up with TRBD1. CDR3 length equals 15 residues. Germline values: CDR1 MDHEN, CDR2 SYDVKM. V lost 3 bases to trimming and J lost 2 bases; unmatched junction nucleotides: 4. The CDR3 DNA reads TGTGCCAGCAGTTTGCTGCAGGGGGGCAATCAGCCCCAGCATTTT. Protein product: CASSLLQGGNQPQHF.

In the case of this clonotype: The germline gene is not matched at one end of the junction; a read error may be the cause. This rearrangement joins TRBV12-3 or TRBV12-4 to TRBJ2-7; the D is unclear. The CDR3 contains 14 residues. The CDR3: CASSLVGLSCEQYF. The CDR3 region has the DNA TGTGCCAGCAGTTTAGTAGGGTTATCCTGCGAGCAGTACTTC.

This clonotype turned up a few times. The chain links TRBV6-5 to TRBJ1-1; D is ambiguous. CDR3 length: 17 residues. Trimming removed 0 bases from V and 0 bases from J, with 14 bases in between. CDR1 is MNHEY, CDR2 SVGAGI, per germline. CDR3 in amino acids: CASSYSRGPNMNTEAFF. The CDR3 DNA is TGTGCCAGCAGTTACTCGCGAGGGCCTAACATGAACACTGAAGCTTTCTTT.

V and J are TRBV7-9 and TRBJ2-3; 10 bases are shared with TRBD1. This CDR3 has 14 amino acids. With 5 bases clipped from V and 5 bases from J, the junction kept 4 bases outside the gene matches. Germline assignment: CDR1 SEHNR and CDR2 FQNEAQ (reference sequence). The CDR3 reads CASSTRTGGDTQYF. For the CDR3, the DNA is TGTGCCAGCAGCACCCGGACAGGGGGAGATACGCAGTATTTT.

This clonotype was seen ten or more times. The genes are TRBV7-6 and TRBJ1-5, with D unresolved. The CDR3 has 16 amino acids. CDR1 SGHVS and CDR2 FNYEAQ come from the germline V gene. The ends were cut back, 5 bases at V and 0 bases at J, with 14 bases in the middle. The CDR3 coding sequence is TGTGCCAGCAGCCTTAGCGCGGATTATAGCAATCAGCCCCAGCATTTT. Protein sequence: CASSLSADYSNQPQHF.

This clonotype appeared many times. The chain has TRBV11-1 and TRBJ2-3, with a tentative D call TRBD2 (5 bases). The CDR3 totals 14 residues. V was trimmed by 3 bases and J by 2 bases, leaving 9 bases between them. Germline V gene sequence: CDR1 SGHAT, CDR2 FQDESV (reference sequence). CDR3 DNA sequence: TGTGCCAGCAGCTTCGACTACTCCACAGATACGCAGTATTTT. It yields the protein CASSFDYSTDTQYF.

The table lists this clonotype with a few counts. The V call is TRBV2, the J call TRBJ2-1; D might be TRBD2 (6 bases). Trimming left V 7 bases short and J 6 bases short, with 19 bases between. The V gene's germline CDR1 is SNHLY and CDR2 FYNNEI. The length of the CDR3 is 15 residues. The chain's CDR3 is CASMTGSAHGNEQFF. Here the CDR3 DNA reads TGTGCCAGCATGACCGGGAGTGCCCATGGCAATGAGCAGTTCTTC.

This clonotype was counted between two and nine times. The rearrangement links TRBV5-5 to TRBJ2-2; D might be TRBD1 (6 bases). Germline V gene sequence: CDR1 SGHKS, CDR2 YYEKEE (reference sequence). Trimming removed 6 bases from V and 1 base from J, with 13 bases in between. This CDR3 contains 15 residues. The CDR3 bases are TGTGCCAGCACCTGGACAGAGGGGAACACCGGGGAGCTGTTTTTT. This sequence encodes CASTWTEGNTGELFF.

This chain connects TRBV20-1 to TRBJ2-3; D is uncertain. The CDR3 spans 14 residues. Germline CDR1 and CDR2: DFQATT and SNEGSKA (reference sequence). Trimming left V 0 bases short and J 7 bases short, with 14 bases between. In nucleotides, the CDR3 is TGCAGTGCTAGAGAAGGATTTTATCCTAATACGCAGTATTTT. Translated, it gives CSAREGFYPNTQYF.

The sample holds a few counts of this clonotype. J is TRBJ2-2 and V is TRBV7-3; 7 bases are shared with TRBD1. V shed 2 bases and J 4 bases; nucleotides not matched to a gene: 4. There are 15 residues in the CDR3. Germline CDR1 is SGHTA and CDR2 is FQGTGA. In DNA form, the CDR3 reads TGTGCCAGCAGCTTAGCAGGGGGACGCACCGGGGAGCTGTTTTTT. Translated: CASSLAGGRTGELFF.

This clonotype was observed a few times. V usage is TRBV19 and J usage is TRBJ2-1; D is possibly TRBD2 (5 bases). The CDR3 sequence is 15 residues long. The V end lost 1 base, the J end lost 6 bases, and 13 bases lay between the germline ends. The germline CDR1 and CDR2 sequences are LNHDA and SQIVND (reference sequence). The CDR3 loop is CASSIGGAASNEQFF. CDR3 coding DNA: TGTGCCAGTAGTATAGGGGGAGCGGCTAGCAATGAGCAGTTCTTC. The full variable domain, in which reference TRBV19 and TRBJ2-1 provide the parts outside the CDR3, is DGGITQSPKYLFRKEGQNVTLSCEQNLNHDAMYWYRQDPGQGLRLIYYSQIVNDFQKGDIAEGYSVSREKKESFPLTVTSAQKNPTAFYLCASSIGGAASNEQFFGPGTRLTVL.